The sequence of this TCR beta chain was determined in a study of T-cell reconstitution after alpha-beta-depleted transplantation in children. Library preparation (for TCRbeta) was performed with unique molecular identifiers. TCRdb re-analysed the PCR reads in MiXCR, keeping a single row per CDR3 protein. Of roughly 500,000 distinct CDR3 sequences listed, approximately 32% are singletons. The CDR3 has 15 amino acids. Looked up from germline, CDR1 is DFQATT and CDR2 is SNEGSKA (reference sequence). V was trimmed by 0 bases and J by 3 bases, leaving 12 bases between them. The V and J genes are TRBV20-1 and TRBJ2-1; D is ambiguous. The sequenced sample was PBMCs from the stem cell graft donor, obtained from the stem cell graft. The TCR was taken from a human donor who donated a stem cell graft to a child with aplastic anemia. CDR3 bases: TGCAGTGCTAGAGATCCCCTAGTTCGCTACAATGAGCAGTTCTTC. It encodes CSARDPLVRYNEQFF.